This record looks at one T cell receptor beta chain sequence and its context. This sample was taken from a study of T cell changes during pregnancy in multiple sclerosis. Data came from immunoSEQ multiplex PCR; TCRdb stores just in-frame clones and leaves some out. This table has approximately 60,000 clones, approximately 92% appearing once. This sequence was found in a female donor with multiple sclerosis, enrolled in a pregnancy study. The sequences come from CD4+ T cells from peripheral blood mononuclear cells, collected before pregnancy.

The CDR3 loop is CASSSPKTANYGYTF. For the CDR3, the DNA is TGTGCCAGCAGTTCACCCAAAACAGCTAACTATGGCTACACCTTC. The chain couples TRBV28 to TRBJ1-2; D gene unclear. The germline V gene encodes CDR1 MDHEN and CDR2 SYDVKM. CDR3 length equals 15 residues. The ends were cut back, 4 bases at V and 0 bases at J, with 12 bases in the middle.